The 31 T cell receptor beta chains in this list originate from one sample, sequenced in a study of blood T cell repertoires in COVID-19. Profiling relied on immunoSEQ multiplex PCR, and the TCRdb table lists in-frame clones only, not all of them. The sample yields nearly 95,000 clones, around 72% seen once. The sequencing input was peripheral blood. These receptors all stem from a man between 65 and 85 years old with COVID-19, enrolled during active disease.

The J gene is TRBJ2-3, the V gene TRBV2; 7 bases align to TRBD2. Trimming cost V 8 bases and J 4 bases; bases outside gene matches: 9. The CDR3 has 14 amino acids. Germline CDR1 reads SNHLY; CDR2 reads FYNNEI. CDR3 loop: CASWGGSLPDTQYF. Written as DNA, the CDR3 is TGTGCCAGCTGGGGCGGGAGCTTGCCAGATACGCAGTATTTT.

V and J are TRBV27 and TRBJ2-3; weak D call: TRBD1 (5 bases). V was pared by 7 bases and J by 4 bases, with 15 bases between. Germline CDR1 reads MNHEY; CDR2 reads SMNVEV (reference sequence). The CDR3 length is 14 residues. CDR3 in amino acids: CASTPDMAADTQYF. The DNA for the CDR3 is TGTGCCAGCACCCCGGACATGGCGGCAGATACGCAGTATTTT.

This clone was counted a single time. The rearrangement uses TRBV5-6 and TRBJ2-6; a possible D gene is TRBD1 (6 bases). The CDR3 loop spans 19 amino acids. The V gene's germline CDR1 is SGHDT and CDR2 YYEEEE. V lost 2 bases and J lost 0, with 18 bases in between. The CDR3 DNA is TGTGCCAGCAGCTTATTTGGGCAGGGGCATAGCTCTGGGGCCAACGTCCTGACTTTC. Protein product: CASSLFGQGHSSGANVLTF.

The V gene is TRBV7-3, the J gene TRBJ1-1; no firm D call. Germline V gene sequence: CDR1 SGHTA, CDR2 FQGTGA. Trimming removed 6 bases from V and 0 bases from J, with 8 bases in between. This CDR3 is built from 13 residues. This CDR3 reads CASSNQVNTEAFF. The CDR3 region has the DNA TGTGCCAGCAGTAATCAGGTGAACACTGAAGCTTTCTTT.

This sequence joins TRBV5-4 and TRBJ2-2; 7 bases match TRBD1. Germline V gene lookup returns CDR1 SGHNT and CDR2 YYREEE (reference sequence). J gave up 5 bases and V 0 bases, and 1 base lay outside the gene matches. The CDR3 sequence is 14 residues long. The CDR3 DNA follows: TGTGCCAGCAGCTTGGCACAGGGGACCGGGGAGCTGTTTTTT. Protein product: CASSLAQGTGELFF.

This rearrangement joins TRBV7-2 to TRBJ2-1, with D possibly TRBD2 on 6 matching bases. The CDR3 consists of 15 residues. The V gene's germline CDR1 is SGHTA and CDR2 FQGNSA. Deletions cut 6 bases from V and 4 bases from J, with 16 bases between. The DNA for the CDR3 is TGTGCCAGCAGTGAGAGGGCGGGATATTACAATGAGCAGTTCTTC. Its translation is CASSERAGYYNEQFF.

The chain uses TRBV7-9 and TRBJ1-2; tentative D call: TRBD1 (5 bases). V gave up 3 bases and J gave up 6 bases, with 14 bases separating them. Germline CDR1 and CDR2: SEHNR and FQNEAQ (reference sequence). The CDR3 is made up of 14 amino acids. The CDR3 here is CASSFSAGIDGYTF. For the CDR3, the DNA is TGTGCCAGCAGCTTCAGTGCAGGGATCGATGGCTACACCTTC.

The chain uses TRBV9 and TRBJ1-4, with a tentative D call TRBD1 (5 bases). The CDR3 spans 15 residues. Deletions cut 0 bases from V and 4 bases from J, with 10 bases between. Per the germline V gene, CDR1 is SGDLS and CDR2 is YYNGEE. This chain's CDR3 is CASSVDGQSNEKLFF. DNA for the CDR3: TGTGCCAGCAGCGTAGACGGACAAAGTAATGAAAAACTGTTTTTT.

V usage is TRBV6-2 or TRBV6-3 and J usage is TRBJ1-2; 7 nucleotides line up with TRBD1. With 0 bases clipped from V and 2 bases from J, the junction kept 3 bases outside the gene matches. The CDR3 contains 15 residues. The germline V gene has CDR1 MNHEY and CDR2 SVGEGT. The CDR3 DNA reads TGTGCCAGCAGTTACTCGACAGGGACGAACTATGGCTACACCTTC. Translating it yields CASSYSTGTNYGYTF.

The chain combines TRBV5-4 with TRBJ1-2; D might be TRBD1 (5 bases). From germline, CDR1 is SGHNT and CDR2 YYREEE (reference sequence). Between the trimmed V and J ends, which lost 1 base and 1 base, there was a span of 8 bases. CDR3 length equals 14 residues. The CDR3 bases are TGTGCCAGCAGCTTGCCAGGGATTAACTATGGCTACACCTTC. Translating it yields CASSLPGINYGYTF.

J is TRBJ1-6 and V is TRBV6-5, with D maybe TRBD1 (6 bases). V lost 2 bases, J lost 6 bases, and 14 bases lay in between. In germline, CDR1 is MNHEY, CDR2 SVGAGI. CDR3 length: 16 amino acids. The CDR3 region is CASSYQTGTRNSPLHF. The CDR3 region has the DNA TGTGCCAGCAGTTACCAAACCGGGACACGTAATTCACCCCTCCACTTT.

The gene calls are TRBV4-1 and TRBJ2-5; 10 nucleotides line up with TRBD2. J was trimmed by 2 bases and V by 3 bases; bases with no gene match: 3. The germline V gene has CDR1 MGHRA and CDR2 YSYEKL. This CDR3 contains 15 residues. The chain's CDR3 is CASSQTLAGQETQYF. In DNA, the CDR3 is TGCGCCAGCAGCCAGACACTAGCGGGACAAGAGACCCAGTACTTC.

The gene calls are TRBV6-5 and TRBJ1-6, with unresolved D. V was shortened by 2 bases and J by 7 bases, with 9 bases between the two germline ends. The CDR3 spans 14 residues. Germline V gives CDR1 MNHEY, CDR2 SVGAGI. The CDR3 loop is CASSYAPRNSPLHF. The CDR3 DNA sequence: TGTGCCAGCAGTTACGCTCCGCGGAATTCACCCCTCCACTTT.

The chain combines TRBV7-2 with TRBJ2-3; 10 bases match TRBD2. The CDR3 is 17 amino acids. From germline, CDR1 is SGHTA and CDR2 FQGNSA. V gave up 5 bases and J gave up 4 bases; unmatched junction bases: 12. CDR3: CASSPSRLAGGADTQYF. In DNA form, the CDR3 reads TGTGCCAGCAGCCCCTCGAGACTAGCGGGCGGGGCAGATACGCAGTATTTT.

This clone was observed a single time. The chain joins TRBV27 to TRBJ2-3; D is uncertain. CDR1 is MNHEY, CDR2 SMNVEV, per germline (reference sequence). The V gene lost 5 bases and the J gene lost 0 bases, with 9 bases spanning the gap. CDR3 length equals 14 residues. CDR3 sequence: CASSLSVSTDTQYF. The CDR3 DNA reads TGTGCCAGCAGTCTTTCTGTCAGCACAGATACGCAGTATTTT.

V usage is TRBV7-9 and J usage is TRBJ1-2; D not certain. CDR3 length: 13 amino acids. Germline V lookup: CDR1 SEHNR, CDR2 FQNEAQ (reference sequence). With 5 bases removed from V and 2 bases from J, the gap between germline ends came to 9 bases. CDR3 loop: CASSPLNNYGYTF. For the CDR3, the DNA is TGTGCCAGCAGCCCCCTAAACAACTATGGCTACACCTTC.

Only a few counts were recorded for this clone. This sample includes further DNA sequences coding for the same CDR3. The V call is TRBV28, the J call TRBJ1-2; D is undetermined. Germline loops: CDR1 MDHEN, CDR2 SYDVKM. The CDR3 has 12 amino acids. Trimming stripped 2 bases from V and 2 bases from J, with 3 bases between. CDR3 bases: TGTGCCAGCAGTTTACTCAACTATGGCTACACCTTC. Protein sequence: CASSLLNYGYTF.

V is TRBV28 and J is TRBJ2-2; 13 bases fit TRBD2. Trimming at V came to 5 bases and at J to 7 bases, leaving 13 bases not matched to a gene. The CDR3 is made up of 18 amino acids. Germline CDR1 reads MDHEN; CDR2 reads SYDVKM. This CDR3 reads CASSPPVLAGGQHGELFF. Written as DNA, the CDR3 is TGTGCCAGCAGTCCCCCGGTACTAGCGGGAGGGCAGCACGGGGAGCTGTTTTTT. Combining the CDR3 with reference TRBV28 and TRBJ2-2 gives the whole variable domain DVKVTQSSRYLVKRTGEKVFLECVQDMDHENMFWYRQDPGLGLRLIYFSYDVKMKEKGDIPEGYSVSREKKERFSLILESASTNQTSMYLCASSPPVLAGGQHGELFFGEGSRLTVL.

The chain couples TRBV11-3 to TRBJ2-1; D uncertain. This CDR3 comprises 12 residues. In germline, CDR1 is SGHNT, CDR2 YENEEA. Trimming removed 4 bases from V and 7 bases from J, with 8 bases in between. DNA of the CDR3: TGTGCCAGCAGCTCAGGTTATAATGAGCAGTTCTTC. This encodes CASSSGYNEQFF.

This clone was found a few times. This chain joins TRBV11-3 and TRBJ2-5; 13 nucleotides match TRBD2. J gave up 2 bases and V 4 bases, and 7 bases lay outside the gene matches. The CDR3 length is 17 residues. Germline V gives CDR1 SGHNT, CDR2 YENEEA. Here the CDR3 reads CASSSYGTSGMQETQYF. The DNA of the CDR3 is TGTGCCAGCAGCTCCTATGGGACTAGCGGGATGCAAGAGACCCAGTACTTC.

The rearrangement joins TRBV5-6 to TRBJ1-1; 9 bases match TRBD1. The CDR3 loop spans 14 amino acids. Losses at the gene ends were 3 bases for V and 9 bases for J; bases not matched to a gene: 9. CDR1 and CDR2 from the germline V gene are SGHDT and YYEEEE. The CDR3 DNA reads as TGTGCCAGCAGCTCCGGACAGGGGAGCACCAAAGCTTTCTTT. Translating gives CASSSGQGSTKAFF.

In this sample, this clone turned up once. This sequence joins TRBV4-3 and TRBJ2-5; the match to TRBD2 covers 15 bases. V trimming: 2 bases; J trimming: 2 bases; junction bases outside the gene matches: 3. Germline V gene sequence: CDR1 LGHNA, CDR2 YSLEER. This CDR3 is built from 17 residues. CDR3 in DNA: TGCGCCAGCAGCCAACCGGGACTAGCGGGGGGACAAGAGACCCAGTACTTC. Residues: CASSQPGLAGGQETQYF.

This clone showed up just once. This rearrangement joins TRBV11-3 to TRBJ2-7, with D perhaps TRBD2 (5 bases). The CDR3 contains 14 residues. Trimming shortened V by 0 bases and J by 2 bases, and 8 bases separated the two germline ends. CDR1 and CDR2 (germline): SGHNT, YENEEA. DNA of the CDR3: TGTGCCAGCAGCTTAGAGGGAGAGACCTACGAGCAGTACTTC. Translated: CASSLEGETYEQYF.

The chain is built from TRBV5-1 and TRBJ2-2; TRBD2 matches 8 bases. V dropped 1 base and J dropped 6; count of bases not matched to a gene: 5. This CDR3 spans 15 amino acids. CDR1 is SGHRS, CDR2 YFSETQ, per germline. The CDR3 nucleotides are TGCGCCAGCAGCTTGTCTACGGGAGGGCCCGGGGAGCTGTTTTTT. Protein: CASSLSTGGPGELFF.

The rearrangement links TRBV9 to TRBJ2-2; 7 bases map to TRBD1. With V trimmed by 2 bases and J by 0 bases, 4 bases remained unmatched. Germline V gene sequence: CDR1 SGDLS, CDR2 YYNGEE. The CDR3 is made up of 16 amino acids. The CDR3 DNA sequence: TGTGCCAGCAGCGTTCGGGGACAGCCGAACACCGGGGAGCTGTTTTTT. Translating it yields CASSVRGQPNTGELFF.

CDR3 sequence reads: CASNPSGTVYEQYF. The CDR3 region has the DNA TGTGCCAGCAACCCTAGCGGGACAGTCTACGAGCAGTACTTC. The chain recombines TRBV11-2 with TRBJ2-7, with 9 bases that match TRBD2. V shed 7 bases and J 3 bases; nucleotides not matched to a gene: 7. Germline CDR1 reads SGHAT; CDR2 reads FQNNGV. This CDR3 has 14 residues.

This clone has a handful of counts. The J gene is TRBJ1-1, the V gene TRBV5-6, with TRBD1 identical over 10 bases. V shed 3 bases, J shed 11 bases, and the junction held 7 bases outside the gene matches. This CDR3 spans 13 amino acids. Germline V gene data show CDR1 as SGHDT and CDR2 as YYEEEE. DNA of the CDR3: TGTGCCAGCAGCTGGGGACAGGGGCCTATGGCTTTCTTT. Protein product: CASSWGQGPMAFF.

This clone was recorded at least ten times. The J gene is TRBJ1-2, the V gene TRBV7-9; the D gene is possibly TRBD1 (5 bases). CDR1 and CDR2 (germline): SEHNR, FQNEAQ (reference sequence). The CDR3 is 14 residues long. The V end lost 5 bases, the J end lost 2 bases, and 12 bases lay between the germline ends. CDR3 nucleotides: TGTGCCAGCAGCGTGACAGATTCGAACTATGGCTACACCTTC. Protein sequence: CASSVTDSNYGYTF.

The chain combines TRBV14 with TRBJ1-3; D gene uncertain. V lost 1 base, J lost 3 bases, and 7 bases lay in between. This CDR3 has 14 amino acids. Per the germline V gene, CDR1 is SGHDN and CDR2 is FVKESK. The CDR3 sequence: CASSQGGYGNTIYF. DNA of the CDR3: TGTGCCAGCAGCCAAGGCGGTTATGGAAACACCATATATTTT. The variable domain in full, completed from reference TRBV14 and TRBJ1-3, reads EAGVTQFPSHSVIEKGQTVTLRCDPISGHDNLYWYRRVMGKEIKFLLHFVKESKQDESGMPNNRFLAERTGGTYSTLKVQPAELEDSGVYFCASSQGGYGNTIYFGEGSWLTVV.

The chain joins TRBV10-3 to TRBJ1-5, with D maybe TRBD1 (5 bases). The germline CDR1 and CDR2 sequences are ENHRY and SYGVKD. Trimming removed 0 bases at V and 5 bases at J, with 14 bases between. The CDR3 has 16 amino acids. The CDR3 DNA reads TGTGCCATCAGTGAGTCGGGGGGTGCCAAAGATCAGCCCCAGCATTTT. This translates into CAISESGGAKDQPQHF.

J is TRBJ2-1 and V is TRBV28, with TRBD1 matching over 12 bases. The CDR3 has 16 residues. Germline V gives CDR1 MDHEN, CDR2 SYDVKM. V trimming: 8 bases; J trimming: 4 bases; junction bases outside the gene matches: 9. CDR3 sequence: CASLGQGAKNYNEQFF. CDR3 in DNA: TGTGCCAGCCTGGGACAGGGGGCCAAAAATTACAATGAGCAGTTCTTC. Based on the CDR3 plus reference TRBV28 and TRBJ2-1, the full variable domain is DVKVTQSSRYLVKRTGEKVFLECVQDMDHENMFWYRQDPGLGLRLIYFSYDVKMKEKGDIPEGYSVSREKKERFSLILESASTNQTSMYLCASLGQGAKNYNEQFFGPGTRLTVL.